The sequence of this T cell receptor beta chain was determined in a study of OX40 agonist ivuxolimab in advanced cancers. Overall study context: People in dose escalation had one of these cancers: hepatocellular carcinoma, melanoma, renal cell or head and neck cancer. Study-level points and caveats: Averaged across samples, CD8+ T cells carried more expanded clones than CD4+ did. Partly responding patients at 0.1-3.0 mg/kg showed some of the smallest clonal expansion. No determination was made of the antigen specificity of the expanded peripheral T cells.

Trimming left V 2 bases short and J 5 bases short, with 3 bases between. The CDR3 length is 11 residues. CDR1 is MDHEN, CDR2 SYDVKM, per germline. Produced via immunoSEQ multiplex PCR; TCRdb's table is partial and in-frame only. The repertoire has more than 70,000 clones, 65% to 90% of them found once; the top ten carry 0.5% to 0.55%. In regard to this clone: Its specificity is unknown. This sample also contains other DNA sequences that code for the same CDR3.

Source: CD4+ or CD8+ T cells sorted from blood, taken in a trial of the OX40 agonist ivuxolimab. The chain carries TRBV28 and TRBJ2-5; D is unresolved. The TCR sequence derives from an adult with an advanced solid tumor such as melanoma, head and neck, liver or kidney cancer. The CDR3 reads CASSLRETQYF. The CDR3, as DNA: TGTGCCAGCAGTTTACGGGAGACCCAGTACTTC.